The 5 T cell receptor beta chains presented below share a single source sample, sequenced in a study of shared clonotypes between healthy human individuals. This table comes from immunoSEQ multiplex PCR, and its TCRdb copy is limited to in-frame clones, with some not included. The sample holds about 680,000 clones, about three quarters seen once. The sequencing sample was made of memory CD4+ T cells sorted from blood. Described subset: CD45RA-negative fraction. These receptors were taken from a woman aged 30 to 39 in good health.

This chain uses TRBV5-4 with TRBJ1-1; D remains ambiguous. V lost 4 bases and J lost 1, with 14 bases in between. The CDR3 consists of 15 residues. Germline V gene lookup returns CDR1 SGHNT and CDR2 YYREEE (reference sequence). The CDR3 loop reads CASSPRPQANTEAFF. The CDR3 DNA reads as TGTGCCAGCAGCCCGCGTCCCCAGGCGAACACTGAAGCTTTCTTT.

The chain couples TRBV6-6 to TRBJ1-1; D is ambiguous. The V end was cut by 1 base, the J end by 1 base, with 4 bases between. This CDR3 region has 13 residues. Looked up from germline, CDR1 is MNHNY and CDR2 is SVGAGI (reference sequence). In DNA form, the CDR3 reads TGTGCCAGCAGTTACTGGCGGAACACTGAAGCTTTCTTT. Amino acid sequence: CASSYWRNTEAFF.

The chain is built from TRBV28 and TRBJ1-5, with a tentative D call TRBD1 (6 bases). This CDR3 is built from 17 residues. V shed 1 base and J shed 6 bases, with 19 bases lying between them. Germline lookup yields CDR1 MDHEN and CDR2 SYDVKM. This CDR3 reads CASSLYAGQGRAQPQHF. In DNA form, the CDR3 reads TGTGCCAGCAGTTTATACGCGGGGCAGGGGAGGGCTCAGCCCCAGCATTTT.

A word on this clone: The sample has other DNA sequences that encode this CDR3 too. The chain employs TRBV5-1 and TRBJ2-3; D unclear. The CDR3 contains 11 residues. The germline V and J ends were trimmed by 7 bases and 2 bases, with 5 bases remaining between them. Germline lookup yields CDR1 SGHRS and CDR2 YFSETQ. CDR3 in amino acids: CASSVTDTQYF. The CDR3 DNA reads TGCGCCAGCTCCGTCACAGATACGCAGTATTTT.

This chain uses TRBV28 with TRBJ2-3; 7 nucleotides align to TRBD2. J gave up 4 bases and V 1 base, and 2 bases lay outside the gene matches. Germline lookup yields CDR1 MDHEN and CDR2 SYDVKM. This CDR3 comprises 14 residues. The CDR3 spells CASSLYLAADTQYF. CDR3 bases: TGTGCCAGCAGTTTATACCTAGCGGCAGATACGCAGTATTTT.